This T cell receptor (beta chain) was obtained from a study of identical twins. MiXCR, applied by TCRdb to the 5' RACE reads, yields one record per CDR3 protein. The table has 450,000 or so distinct CDR3 sequences, approximately 15% seen once. V lost 4 bases to trimming and J lost 4 bases, with 9 bases between them. The CDR3 contains 12 residues. The germline gives CDR1 SQVTM, CDR2 ANQGSEA. The data also belong to a second study, concerning yellow fever vaccine responses in identical twins.

What was sequenced was CD4+ T cells sorted from blood. The chain employs TRBV29-1 and TRBJ2-3; TRBD1 might be the D (6 bases). The receptor was derived from a woman under 30 in good health. The CDR3 coding sequence is TGCAGCGTTGTACAGGGCCCAGATACGCAGTATTTT. It yields the protein CSVVQGPDTQYF.